The sequence of this T cell receptor delta chain was determined in a study of gamma-delta chains in newborns, infants, children. Study context: Microbial exposure reportedly drives polyclonal innate γδ T cell expansion after birth.

Only a few counts were recorded for this clone. Germline values: CDR1 GEAIGNYY, CDR2 EKD. V was pared by 0 bases and J by 2 bases, with 16 bases between. The CDR3 is 19 amino acids. TCRdb redid the clone calls on the reads with CATT. The table includes around 4,900 delta-chain clones, approximately 17% detected once. The gene calls are TRDV2 and TRDJ3, with D possibly TRDD3 on 6 matching bases. Source material: blood. This TCR derives from a child who was a newborn, infant or young child, either healthy, febrile or measles-vaccinated (not recorded which). For the CDR3, the DNA is TGTGCCTGTGACACCGTGGGGGCTGCGGAGACCTGGGACACCCGACAGATGTTTTTC. It yields the protein CACDTVGAAETWDTRQMFF.